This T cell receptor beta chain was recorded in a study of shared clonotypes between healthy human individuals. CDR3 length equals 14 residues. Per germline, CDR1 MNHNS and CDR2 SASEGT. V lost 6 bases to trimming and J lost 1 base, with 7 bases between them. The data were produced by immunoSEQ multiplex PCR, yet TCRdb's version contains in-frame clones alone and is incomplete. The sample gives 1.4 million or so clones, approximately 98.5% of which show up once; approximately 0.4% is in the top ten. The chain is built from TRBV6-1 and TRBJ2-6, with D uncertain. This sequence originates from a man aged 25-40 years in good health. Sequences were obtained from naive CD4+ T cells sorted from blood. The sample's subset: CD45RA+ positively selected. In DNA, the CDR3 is TGTGCCAGCAGACGTAGGTCTGGGGCCAACGTCCTGACTTTC. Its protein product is CASRRRSGANVLTF.